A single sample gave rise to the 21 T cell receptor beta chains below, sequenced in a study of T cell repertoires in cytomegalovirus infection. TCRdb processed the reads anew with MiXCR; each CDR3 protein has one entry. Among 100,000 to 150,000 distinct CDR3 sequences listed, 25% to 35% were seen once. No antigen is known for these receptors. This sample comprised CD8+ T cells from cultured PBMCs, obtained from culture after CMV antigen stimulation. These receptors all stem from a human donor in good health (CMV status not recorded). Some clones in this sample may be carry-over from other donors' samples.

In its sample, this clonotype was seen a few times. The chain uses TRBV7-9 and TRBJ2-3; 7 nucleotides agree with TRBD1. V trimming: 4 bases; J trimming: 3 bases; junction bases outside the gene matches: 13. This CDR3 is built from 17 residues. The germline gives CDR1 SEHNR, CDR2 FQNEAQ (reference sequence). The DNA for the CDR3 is TGTGCCAGCAGCTCGACCCTAGGGACAGTCGAGACAGATACGCAGTATTTT. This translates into CASSSTLGTVETDTQYF.

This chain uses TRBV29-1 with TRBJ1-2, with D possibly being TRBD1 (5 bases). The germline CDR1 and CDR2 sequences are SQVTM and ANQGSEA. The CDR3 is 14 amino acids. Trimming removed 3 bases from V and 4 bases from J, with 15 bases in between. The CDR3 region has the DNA TGCAGCGTTGATAATAGGGGCGGTATCTATGGCTACACCTTC. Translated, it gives CSVDNRGGIYGYTF.

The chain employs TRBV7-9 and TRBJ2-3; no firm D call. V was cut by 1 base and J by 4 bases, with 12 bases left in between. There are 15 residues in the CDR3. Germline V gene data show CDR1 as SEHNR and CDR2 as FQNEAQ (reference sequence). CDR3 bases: TGTGCCAGCAGCTTAGTTGGTATAGAGGCAGATACGCAGTATTTT. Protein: CASSLVGIEADTQYF.

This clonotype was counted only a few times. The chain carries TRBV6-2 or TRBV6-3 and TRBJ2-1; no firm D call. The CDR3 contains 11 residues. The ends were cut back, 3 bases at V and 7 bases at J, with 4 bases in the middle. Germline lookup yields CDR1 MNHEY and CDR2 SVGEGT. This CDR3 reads CASSYFNEQFF. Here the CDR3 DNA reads TGTGCCAGCAGTTATTTTAATGAGCAGTTCTTC.

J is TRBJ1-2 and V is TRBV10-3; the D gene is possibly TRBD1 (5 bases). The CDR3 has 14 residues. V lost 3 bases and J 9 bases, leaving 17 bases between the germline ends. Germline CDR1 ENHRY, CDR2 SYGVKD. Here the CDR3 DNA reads TGTGCCATCAGTGACCCAGGGTCAGGGCGAAGCTACACCTTC. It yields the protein CAISDPGSGRSYTF.

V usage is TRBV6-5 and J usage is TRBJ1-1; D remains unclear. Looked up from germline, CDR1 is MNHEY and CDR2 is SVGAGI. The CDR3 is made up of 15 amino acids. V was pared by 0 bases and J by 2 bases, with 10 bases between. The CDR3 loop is CASSYSRFSNTEAFF. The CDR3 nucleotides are TGTGCCAGCAGTTACTCGCGTTTCAGCAACACTGAAGCTTTCTTT.

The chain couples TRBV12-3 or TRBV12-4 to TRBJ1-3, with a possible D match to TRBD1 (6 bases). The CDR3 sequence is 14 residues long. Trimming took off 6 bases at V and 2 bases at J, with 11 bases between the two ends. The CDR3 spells CASRTGNPGNTIYF. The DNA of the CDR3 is TGTGCCAGCAGGACAGGCAACCCTGGAAACACCATATATTTT.

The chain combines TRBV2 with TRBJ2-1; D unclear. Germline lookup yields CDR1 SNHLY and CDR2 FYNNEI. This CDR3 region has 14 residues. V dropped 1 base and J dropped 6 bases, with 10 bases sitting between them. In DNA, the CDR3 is TGTGCCAGCAGTGAAGATCTTGGGTTCAATGAGCAGTTCTTC. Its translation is CASSEDLGFNEQFF.

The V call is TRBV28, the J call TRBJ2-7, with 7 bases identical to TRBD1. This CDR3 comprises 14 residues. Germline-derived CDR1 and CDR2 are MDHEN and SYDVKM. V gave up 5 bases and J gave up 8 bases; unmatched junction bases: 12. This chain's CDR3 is CASSPVTGAYKQYF. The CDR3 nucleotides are TGTGCCAGCAGTCCTGTAACAGGGGCGTACAAGCAGTACTTC.

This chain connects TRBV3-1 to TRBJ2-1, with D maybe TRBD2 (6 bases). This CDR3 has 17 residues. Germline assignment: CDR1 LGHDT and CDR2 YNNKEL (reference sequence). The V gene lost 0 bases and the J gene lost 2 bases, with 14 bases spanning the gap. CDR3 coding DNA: TGTGCCAGCAGCCAAGATCTTGTGGGGGAGGCCTACAATGAGCAGTTCTTC. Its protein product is CASSQDLVGEAYNEQFF.

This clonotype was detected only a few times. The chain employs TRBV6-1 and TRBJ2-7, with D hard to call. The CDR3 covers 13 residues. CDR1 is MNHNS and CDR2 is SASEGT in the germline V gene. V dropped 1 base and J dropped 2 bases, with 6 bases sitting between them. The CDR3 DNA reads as TGTGCCAGCAGTGAAGGCCAAGCCTACGAGCAGTACTTC. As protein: CASSEGQAYEQYF.

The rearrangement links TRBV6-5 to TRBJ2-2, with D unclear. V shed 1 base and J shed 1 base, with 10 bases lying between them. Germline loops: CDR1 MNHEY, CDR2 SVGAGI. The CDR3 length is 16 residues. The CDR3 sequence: CASSYYPDVNTGELFF. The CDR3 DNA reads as TGTGCCAGCAGTTACTATCCAGACGTGAACACCGGGGAGCTGTTTTTT.

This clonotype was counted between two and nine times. CDR3 residues: CASSYTGLSTEAFF. The CDR3 nucleotides are TGTGCCAGCAGTTATACAGGGCTTAGCACTGAAGCTTTCTTT. V and J are TRBV6-5 and TRBJ1-1; a weak D match, TRBD1 (6 bases). Germline V gene sequence: CDR1 MNHEY, CDR2 SVGAGI. This CDR3 region has 14 residues. Between the trimmed V and J ends, which lost 3 bases and 4 bases, there was a span of 12 bases.

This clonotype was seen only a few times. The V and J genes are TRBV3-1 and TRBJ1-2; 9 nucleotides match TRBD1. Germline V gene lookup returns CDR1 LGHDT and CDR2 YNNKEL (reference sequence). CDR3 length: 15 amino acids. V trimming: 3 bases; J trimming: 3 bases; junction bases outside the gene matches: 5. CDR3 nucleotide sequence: TGTGCCAGCAGCCATACAGGGGGCGCATACTATGGCTACACCTTC. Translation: CASSHTGGAYYGYTF.

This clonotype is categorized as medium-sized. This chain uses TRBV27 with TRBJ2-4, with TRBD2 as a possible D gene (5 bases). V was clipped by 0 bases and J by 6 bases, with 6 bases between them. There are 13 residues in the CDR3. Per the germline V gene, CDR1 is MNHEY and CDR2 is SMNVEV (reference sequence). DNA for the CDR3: TGTGCCAGCAGTTTATCAGGGAGAAACATTCAGTACTTC. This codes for CASSLSGRNIQYF.

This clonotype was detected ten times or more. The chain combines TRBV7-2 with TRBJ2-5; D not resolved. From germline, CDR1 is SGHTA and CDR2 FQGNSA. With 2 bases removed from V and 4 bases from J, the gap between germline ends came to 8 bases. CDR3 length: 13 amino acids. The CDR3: CASSLNQIETQYF. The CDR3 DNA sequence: TGTGCCAGCAGCTTAAACCAAATAGAGACCCAGTACTTC.

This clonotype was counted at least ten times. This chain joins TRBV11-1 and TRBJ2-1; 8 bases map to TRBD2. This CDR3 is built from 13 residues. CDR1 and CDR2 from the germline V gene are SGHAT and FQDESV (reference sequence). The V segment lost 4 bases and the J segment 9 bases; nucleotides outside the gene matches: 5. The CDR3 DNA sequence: TGTGCCAGCAGCTCGGGACTAGTAGGTGAGCAGTTCTTC. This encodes CASSSGLVGEQFF.

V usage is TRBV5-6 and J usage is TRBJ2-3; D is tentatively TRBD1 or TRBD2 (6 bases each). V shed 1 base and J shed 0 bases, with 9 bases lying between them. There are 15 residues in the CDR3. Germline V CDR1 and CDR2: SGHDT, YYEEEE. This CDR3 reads CASSLPGASTDTQYF. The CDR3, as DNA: TGTGCCAGCAGCTTGCCGGGGGCTAGCACAGATACGCAGTATTTT.

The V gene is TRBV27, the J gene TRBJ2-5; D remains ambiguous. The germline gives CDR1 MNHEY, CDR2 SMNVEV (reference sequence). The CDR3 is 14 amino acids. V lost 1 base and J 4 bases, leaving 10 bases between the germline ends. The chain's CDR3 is CASSLYPSGETQYF. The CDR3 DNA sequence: TGTGCCAGCAGTTTATACCCCTCCGGAGAGACCCAGTACTTC.

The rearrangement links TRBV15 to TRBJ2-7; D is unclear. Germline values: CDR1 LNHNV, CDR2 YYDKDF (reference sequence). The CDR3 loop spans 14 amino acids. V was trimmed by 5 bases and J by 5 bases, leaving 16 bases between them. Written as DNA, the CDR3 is TGTGCCACCAGCTCCATCCCTTGGACGGACGAGCAGTACTTC. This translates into CATSSIPWTDEQYF.

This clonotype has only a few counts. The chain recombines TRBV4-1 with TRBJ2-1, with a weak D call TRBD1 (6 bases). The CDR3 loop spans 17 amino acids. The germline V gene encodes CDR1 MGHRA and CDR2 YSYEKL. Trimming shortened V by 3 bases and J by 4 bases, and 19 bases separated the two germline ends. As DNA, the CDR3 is TGCGCCAGCAGCCAGGAACTCACAGGGTCGGGGTACAATGAGCAGTTCTTC. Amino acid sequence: CASSQELTGSGYNEQFF.